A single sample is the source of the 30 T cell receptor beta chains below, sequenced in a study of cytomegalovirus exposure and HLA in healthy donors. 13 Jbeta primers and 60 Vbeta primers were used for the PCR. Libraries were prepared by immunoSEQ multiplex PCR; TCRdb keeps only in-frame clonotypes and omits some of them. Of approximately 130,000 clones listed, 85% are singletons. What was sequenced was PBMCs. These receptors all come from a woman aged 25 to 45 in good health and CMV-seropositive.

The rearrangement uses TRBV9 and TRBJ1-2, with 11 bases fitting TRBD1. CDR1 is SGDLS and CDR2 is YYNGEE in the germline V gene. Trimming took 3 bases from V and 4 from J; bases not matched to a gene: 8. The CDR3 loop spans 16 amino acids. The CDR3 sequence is CASSEPSGTGGYGYTF. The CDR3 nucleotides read TGTGCCAGCAGCGAGCCCTCCGGGACAGGGGGCTATGGCTACACCTTC.

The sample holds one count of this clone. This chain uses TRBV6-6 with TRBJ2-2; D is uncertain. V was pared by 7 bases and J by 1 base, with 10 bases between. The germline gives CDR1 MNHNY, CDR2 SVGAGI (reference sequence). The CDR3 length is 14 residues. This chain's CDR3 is CASTFLLNTGELFF. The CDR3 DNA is TGTGCCAGCACCTTCCTCCTGAACACCGGGGAGCTGTTTTTT.

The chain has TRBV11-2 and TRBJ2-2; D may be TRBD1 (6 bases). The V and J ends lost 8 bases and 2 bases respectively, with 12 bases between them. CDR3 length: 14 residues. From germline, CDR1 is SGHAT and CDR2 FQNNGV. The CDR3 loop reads CASGGRLNTGELFF. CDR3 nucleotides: TGTGCCAGCGGGGGCAGATTAAACACCGGGGAGCTGTTTTTT.

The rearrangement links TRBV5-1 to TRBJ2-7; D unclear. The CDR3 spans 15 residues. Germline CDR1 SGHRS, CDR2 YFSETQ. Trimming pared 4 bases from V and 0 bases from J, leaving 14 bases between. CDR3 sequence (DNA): TGCGCCAGCAGCATCTCGACACCTCGCTCCTACGAGCAGTACTTC. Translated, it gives CASSISTPRSYEQYF.

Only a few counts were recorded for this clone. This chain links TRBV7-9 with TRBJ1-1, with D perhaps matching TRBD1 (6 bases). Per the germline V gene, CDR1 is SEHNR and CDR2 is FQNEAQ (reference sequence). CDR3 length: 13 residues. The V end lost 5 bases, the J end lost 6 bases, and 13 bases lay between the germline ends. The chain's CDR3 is CASSLGARAEAFF. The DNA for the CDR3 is TGTGCCAGCAGCCTGGGGGCCCGGGCTGAAGCTTTCTTT.

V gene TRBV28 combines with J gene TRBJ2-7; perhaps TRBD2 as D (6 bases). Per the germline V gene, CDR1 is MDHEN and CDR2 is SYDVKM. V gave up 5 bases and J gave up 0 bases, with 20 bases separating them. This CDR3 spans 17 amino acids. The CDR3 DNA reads TGTGCCAGCAGTCCGGCTGGGACTGGTCCAATCTCCTACGAGCAGTACTTC. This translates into CASSPAGTGPISYEQYF.

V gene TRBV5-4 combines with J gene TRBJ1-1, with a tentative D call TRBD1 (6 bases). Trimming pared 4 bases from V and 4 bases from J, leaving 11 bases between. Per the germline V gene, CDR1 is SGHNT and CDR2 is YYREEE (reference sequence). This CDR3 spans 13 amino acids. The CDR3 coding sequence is TGTGCCAGCAGCCTTCAAGGGGGCACTGAAGCTTTCTTT. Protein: CASSLQGGTEAFF.

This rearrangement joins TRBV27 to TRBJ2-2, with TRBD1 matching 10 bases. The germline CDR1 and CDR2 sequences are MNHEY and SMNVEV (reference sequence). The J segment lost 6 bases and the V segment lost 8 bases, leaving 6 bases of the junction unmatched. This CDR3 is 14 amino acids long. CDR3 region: CASRGQGFAGELFF. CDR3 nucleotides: TGTGCCAGCCGGGGACAGGGGTTCGCCGGGGAGCTGTTTTTT.

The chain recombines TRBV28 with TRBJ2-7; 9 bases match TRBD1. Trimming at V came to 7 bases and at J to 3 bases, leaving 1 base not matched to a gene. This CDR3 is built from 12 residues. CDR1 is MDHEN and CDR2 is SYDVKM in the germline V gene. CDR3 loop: CASTTGGYEQYF. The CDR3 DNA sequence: TGTGCCAGCACGACAGGGGGCTACGAGCAGTACTTC.

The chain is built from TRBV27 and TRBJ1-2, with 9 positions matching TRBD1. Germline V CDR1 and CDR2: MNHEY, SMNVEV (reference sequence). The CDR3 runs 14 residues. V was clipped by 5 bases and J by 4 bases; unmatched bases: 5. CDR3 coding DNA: TGTGCCAGCAGTCCGGGACAGGGAGTCTATGGCTACACCTTC. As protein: CASSPGQGVYGYTF.

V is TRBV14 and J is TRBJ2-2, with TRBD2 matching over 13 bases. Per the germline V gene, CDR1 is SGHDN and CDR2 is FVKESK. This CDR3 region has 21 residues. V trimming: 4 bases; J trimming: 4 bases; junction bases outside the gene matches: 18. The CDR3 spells CASSPLPWTSGRAKGTGELFF. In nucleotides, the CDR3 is TGTGCCAGCAGCCCCCTACCTTGGACTAGCGGGAGAGCCAAGGGCACCGGGGAGCTGTTTTTT.

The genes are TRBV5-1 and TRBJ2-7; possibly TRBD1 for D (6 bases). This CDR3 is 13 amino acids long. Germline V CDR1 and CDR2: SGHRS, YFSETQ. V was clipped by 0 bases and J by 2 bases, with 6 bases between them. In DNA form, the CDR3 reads TGCGCCAGCAGCTTGGACAGGGCCTACGAGCAGTACTTC. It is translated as CASSLDRAYEQYF.

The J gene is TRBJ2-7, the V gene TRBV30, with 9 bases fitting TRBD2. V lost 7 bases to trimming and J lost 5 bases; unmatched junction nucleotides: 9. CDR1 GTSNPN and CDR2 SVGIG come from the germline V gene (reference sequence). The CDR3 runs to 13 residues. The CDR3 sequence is CASRRGGLNEQYF. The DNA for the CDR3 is TGTGCCTCTAGGCGGGGGGGCCTGAACGAGCAGTACTTC.

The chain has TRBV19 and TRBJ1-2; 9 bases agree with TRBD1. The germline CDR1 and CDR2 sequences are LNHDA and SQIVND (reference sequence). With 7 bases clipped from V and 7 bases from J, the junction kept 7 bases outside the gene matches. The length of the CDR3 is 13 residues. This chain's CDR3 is CASNSGTGSGYTF. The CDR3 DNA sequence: TGTGCCAGTAACTCCGGGACAGGGAGTGGCTACACCTTC.

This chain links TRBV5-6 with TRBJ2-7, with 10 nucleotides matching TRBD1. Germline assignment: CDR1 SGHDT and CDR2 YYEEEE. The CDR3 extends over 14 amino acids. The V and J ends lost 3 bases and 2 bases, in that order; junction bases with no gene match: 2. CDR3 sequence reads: CASSSGTGAYEQYF. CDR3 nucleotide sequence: TGTGCCAGCAGCTCCGGGACAGGGGCCTACGAGCAGTACTTC.

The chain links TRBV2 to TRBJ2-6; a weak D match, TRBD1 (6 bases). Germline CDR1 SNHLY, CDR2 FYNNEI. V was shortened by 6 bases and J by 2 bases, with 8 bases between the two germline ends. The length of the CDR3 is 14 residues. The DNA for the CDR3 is TGTGCCAGCAGGCGGACAGCTGGGGCCAACGTCCTGACTTTC. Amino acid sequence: CASRRTAGANVLTF.

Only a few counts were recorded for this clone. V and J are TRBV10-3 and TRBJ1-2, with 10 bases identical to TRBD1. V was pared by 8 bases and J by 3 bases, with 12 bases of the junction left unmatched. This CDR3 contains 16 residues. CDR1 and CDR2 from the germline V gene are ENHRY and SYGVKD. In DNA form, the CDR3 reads TGTGCCATCCTTACTTCCGGACAGGGGGGCGACTATGGCTACACCTTC. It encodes CAILTSGQGGDYGYTF.

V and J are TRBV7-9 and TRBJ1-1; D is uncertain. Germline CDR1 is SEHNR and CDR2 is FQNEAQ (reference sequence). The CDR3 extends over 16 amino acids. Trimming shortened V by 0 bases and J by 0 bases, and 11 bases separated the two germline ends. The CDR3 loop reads CASSLAPGRVNTEAFF. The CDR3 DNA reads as TGTGCCAGCAGCTTAGCCCCCGGGAGGGTGAACACTGAAGCTTTCTTT.

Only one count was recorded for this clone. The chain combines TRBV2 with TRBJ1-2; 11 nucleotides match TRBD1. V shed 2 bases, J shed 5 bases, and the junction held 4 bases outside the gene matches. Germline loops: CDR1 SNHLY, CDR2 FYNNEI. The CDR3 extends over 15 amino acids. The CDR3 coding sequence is TGTGCCAGCAGTGAACCGGGACAGGGGGTTTATGGCTACACCTTC. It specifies CASSEPGQGVYGYTF.

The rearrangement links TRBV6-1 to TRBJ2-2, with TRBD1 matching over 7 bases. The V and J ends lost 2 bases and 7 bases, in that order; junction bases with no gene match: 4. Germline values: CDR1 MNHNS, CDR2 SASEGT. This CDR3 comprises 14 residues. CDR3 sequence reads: CASSERGLDGELFF. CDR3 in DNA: TGTGCCAGCAGTGAAAGGGGGCTAGACGGGGAGCTGTTTTTT.

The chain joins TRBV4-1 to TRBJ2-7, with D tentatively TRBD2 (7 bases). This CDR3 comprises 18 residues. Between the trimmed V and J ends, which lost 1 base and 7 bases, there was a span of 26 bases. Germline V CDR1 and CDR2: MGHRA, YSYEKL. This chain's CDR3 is CASSQGGGPGPHPWEQYF. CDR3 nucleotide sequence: TGCGCCAGCAGCCAAGGGGGGGGCCCGGGACCCCACCCCTGGGAGCAGTACTTC.

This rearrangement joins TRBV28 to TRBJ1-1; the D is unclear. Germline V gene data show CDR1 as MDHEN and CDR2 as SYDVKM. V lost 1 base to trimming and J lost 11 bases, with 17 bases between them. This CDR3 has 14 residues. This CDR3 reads CASSLSARKIDAFF. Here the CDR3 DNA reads TGTGCCAGCAGTTTATCCGCCAGGAAGATTGACGCTTTCTTT.

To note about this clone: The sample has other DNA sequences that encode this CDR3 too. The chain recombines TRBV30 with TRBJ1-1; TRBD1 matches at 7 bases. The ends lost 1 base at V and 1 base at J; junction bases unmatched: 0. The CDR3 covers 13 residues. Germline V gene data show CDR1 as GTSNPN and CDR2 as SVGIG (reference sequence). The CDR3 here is CAWSGQGNTEAFF. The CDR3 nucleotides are TGTGCCTGGAGTGGACAGGGGAACACTGAAGCTTTCTTT.

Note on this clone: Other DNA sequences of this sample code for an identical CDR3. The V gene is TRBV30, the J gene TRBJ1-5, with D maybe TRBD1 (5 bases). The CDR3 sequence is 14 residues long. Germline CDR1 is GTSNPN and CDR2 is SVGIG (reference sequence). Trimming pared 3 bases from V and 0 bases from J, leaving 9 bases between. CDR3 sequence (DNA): TGTGCCTGGAGCGGGGGAACTAGCAATCAGCCCCAGCATTTT. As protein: CAWSGGTSNQPQHF.

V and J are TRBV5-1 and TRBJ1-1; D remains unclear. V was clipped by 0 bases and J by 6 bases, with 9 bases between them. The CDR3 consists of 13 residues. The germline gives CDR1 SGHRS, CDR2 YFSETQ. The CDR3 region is CASSLEPGAEAFF. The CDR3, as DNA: TGCGCCAGCAGCTTGGAGCCGGGAGCTGAAGCTTTCTTT.

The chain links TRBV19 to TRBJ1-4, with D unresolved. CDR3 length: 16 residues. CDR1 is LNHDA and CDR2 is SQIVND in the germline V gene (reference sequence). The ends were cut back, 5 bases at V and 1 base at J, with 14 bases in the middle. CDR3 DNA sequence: TGTGCCAGTAGTCCTTCCCGTGAGGGAACTAATGAAAAACTGTTTTTT. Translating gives CASSPSREGTNEKLFF.

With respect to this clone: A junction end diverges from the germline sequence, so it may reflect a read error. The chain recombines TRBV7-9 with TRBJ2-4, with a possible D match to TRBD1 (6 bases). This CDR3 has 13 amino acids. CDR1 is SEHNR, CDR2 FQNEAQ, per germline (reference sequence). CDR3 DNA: TGTTCCAGCAGCTTGACAGGACTGGACATTCAGTACTTC. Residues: CSSSLTGLDIQYF.

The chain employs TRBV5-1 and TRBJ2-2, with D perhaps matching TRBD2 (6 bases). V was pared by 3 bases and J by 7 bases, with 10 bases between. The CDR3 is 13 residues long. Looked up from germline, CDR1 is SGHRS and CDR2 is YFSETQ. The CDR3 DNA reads TGCGCCAGCAGCTCTCAGACTAGCGGGGAGCTGTTTTTT. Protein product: CASSSQTSGELFF.

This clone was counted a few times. CDR3: CASSPHQGAYNEQFF. The CDR3 coding sequence is TGTGCCAGCAGTCCACACCAGGGGGCCTACAATGAGCAGTTCTTC. The genes are TRBV6-5 and TRBJ2-1; 7 positions match TRBD1. The ends lost 5 bases at V and 2 bases at J; junction bases unmatched: 6. The CDR3 has 15 amino acids. Germline V gene sequence: CDR1 MNHEY, CDR2 SVGAGI.

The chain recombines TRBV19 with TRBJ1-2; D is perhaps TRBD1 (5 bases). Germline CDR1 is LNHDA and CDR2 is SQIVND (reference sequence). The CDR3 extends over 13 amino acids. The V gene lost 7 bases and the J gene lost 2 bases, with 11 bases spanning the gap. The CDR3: CASKGRGNYGYTF. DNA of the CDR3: TGTGCCAGTAAAGGGCGGGGGAACTATGGCTACACCTTC.